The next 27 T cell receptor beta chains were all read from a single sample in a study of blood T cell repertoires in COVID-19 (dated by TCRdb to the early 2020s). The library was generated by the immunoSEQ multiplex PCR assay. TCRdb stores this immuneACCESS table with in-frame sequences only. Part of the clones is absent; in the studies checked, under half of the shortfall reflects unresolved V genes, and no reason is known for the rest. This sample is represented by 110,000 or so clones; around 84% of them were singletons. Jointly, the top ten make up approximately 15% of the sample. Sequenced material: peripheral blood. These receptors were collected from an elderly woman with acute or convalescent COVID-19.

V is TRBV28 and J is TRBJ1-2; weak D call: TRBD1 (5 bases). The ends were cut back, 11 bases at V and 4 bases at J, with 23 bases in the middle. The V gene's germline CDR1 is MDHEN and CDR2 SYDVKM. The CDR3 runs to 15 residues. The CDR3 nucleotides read TGTGCCGTACTCGGGACTTACCCCTCTCTCTATGGCTACACCTTC. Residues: CAVLGTYPSLYGYTF.

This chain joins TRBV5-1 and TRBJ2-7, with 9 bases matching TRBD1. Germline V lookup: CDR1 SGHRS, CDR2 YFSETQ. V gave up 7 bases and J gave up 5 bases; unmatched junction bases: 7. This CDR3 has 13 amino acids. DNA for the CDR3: TGCGCCAGCCGCCTAGACAGGGGGGACGAGCAGTACTTC. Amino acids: CASRLDRGDEQYF. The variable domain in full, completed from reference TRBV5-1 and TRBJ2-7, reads KAGVTQTPRYLIKTRGQQVTLSCSPISGHRSVSWYQQTPGQGLQFLFEYFSETQRNKGNFPGRFSGRQFSNSRSEMNVSTLELGDSALYLCASRLDRGDEQYFGPGTRLTVT.

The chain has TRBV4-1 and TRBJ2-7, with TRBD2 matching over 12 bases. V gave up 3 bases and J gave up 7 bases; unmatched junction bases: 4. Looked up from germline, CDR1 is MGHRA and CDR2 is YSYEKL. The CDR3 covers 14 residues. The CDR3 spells CASSQTSGSREQYF. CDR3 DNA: TGCGCCAGCAGCCAGACTAGCGGGAGTCGAGAGCAGTACTTC.

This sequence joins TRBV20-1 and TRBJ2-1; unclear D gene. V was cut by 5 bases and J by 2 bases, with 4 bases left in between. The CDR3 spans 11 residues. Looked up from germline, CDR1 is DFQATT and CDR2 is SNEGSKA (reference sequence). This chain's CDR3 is CSAPAYNEQFF. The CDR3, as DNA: TGCAGTGCTCCAGCCTACAATGAGCAGTTCTTC.

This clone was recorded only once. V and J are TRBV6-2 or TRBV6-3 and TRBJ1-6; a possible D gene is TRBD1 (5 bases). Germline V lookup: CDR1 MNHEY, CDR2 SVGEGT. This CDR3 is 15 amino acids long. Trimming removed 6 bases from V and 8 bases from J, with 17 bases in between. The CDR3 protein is CASSMISIGDSPLHF. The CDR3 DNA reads TGTGCCAGCAGCATGATTTCCATAGGGGATTCACCCCTCCACTTT.

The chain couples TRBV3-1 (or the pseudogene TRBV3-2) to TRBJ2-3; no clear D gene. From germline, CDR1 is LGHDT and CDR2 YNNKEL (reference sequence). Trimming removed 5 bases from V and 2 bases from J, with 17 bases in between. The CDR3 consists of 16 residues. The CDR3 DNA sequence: TGTGCCAGCAGCGATACAACTAATACTAACACAGATACGCAGTATTTT. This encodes CASSDTTNTNTDTQYF.

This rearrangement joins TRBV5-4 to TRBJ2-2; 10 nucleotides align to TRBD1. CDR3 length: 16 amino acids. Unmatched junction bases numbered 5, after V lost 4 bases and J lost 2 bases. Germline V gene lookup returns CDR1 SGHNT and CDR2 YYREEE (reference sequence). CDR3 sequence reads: CASSQGQGINTGELFF. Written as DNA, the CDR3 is TGTGCCAGCAGCCAGGGACAGGGGATTAACACCGGGGAGCTGTTTTTT.

This CDR3 is CASSDILTSGRAVEQFF. Written as DNA, the CDR3 is TGTGCCAGCAGCGACATACTCACTAGCGGGAGGGCAGTTGAGCAGTTCTTC. The chain is built from TRBV7-2 and TRBJ2-1, with TRBD2 identical over 13 bases. This CDR3 contains 17 residues. From germline, CDR1 is SGHTA and CDR2 FQGNSA. With 5 bases clipped from V and 9 bases from J, the junction kept 13 bases outside the gene matches.

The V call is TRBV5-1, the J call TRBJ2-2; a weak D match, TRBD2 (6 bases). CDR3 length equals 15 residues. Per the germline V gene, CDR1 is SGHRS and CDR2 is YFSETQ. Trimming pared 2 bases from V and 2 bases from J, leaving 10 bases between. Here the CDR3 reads CASSLEAGNTGELFF. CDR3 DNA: TGCGCCAGCAGCTTAGAAGCGGGTAACACCGGGGAGCTGTTTTTT.

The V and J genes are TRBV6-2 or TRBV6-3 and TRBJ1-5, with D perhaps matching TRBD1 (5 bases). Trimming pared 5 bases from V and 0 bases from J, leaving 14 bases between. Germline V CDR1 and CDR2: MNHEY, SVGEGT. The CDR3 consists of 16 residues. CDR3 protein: CASSRYRRGSNQPQHF. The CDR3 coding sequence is TGTGCCAGCAGTCGATACAGGAGAGGTAGCAATCAGCCCCAGCATTTT.

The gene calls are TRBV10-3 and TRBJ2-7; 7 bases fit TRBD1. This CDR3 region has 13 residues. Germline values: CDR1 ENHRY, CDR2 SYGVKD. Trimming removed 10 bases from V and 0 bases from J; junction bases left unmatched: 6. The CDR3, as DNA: TGTGCCACCACAGGGGATCCCTCCTACGAGCAGTACGTC. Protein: CATTGDPSYEQYV.

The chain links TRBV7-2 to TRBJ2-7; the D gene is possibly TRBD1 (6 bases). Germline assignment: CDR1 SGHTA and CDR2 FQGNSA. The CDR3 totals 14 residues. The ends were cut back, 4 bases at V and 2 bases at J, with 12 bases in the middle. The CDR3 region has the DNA TGTGCCAGCAGCTACGAAACAGGGCCCTACGAGCAGTACGTC. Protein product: CASSYETGPYEQYV.

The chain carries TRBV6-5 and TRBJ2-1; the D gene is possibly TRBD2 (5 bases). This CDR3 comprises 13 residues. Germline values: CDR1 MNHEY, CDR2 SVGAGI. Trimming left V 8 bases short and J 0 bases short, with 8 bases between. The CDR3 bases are TGTGCCAGCGGGAGAGACTCCTACAATGAGCAGTTCTTC. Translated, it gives CASGRDSYNEQFF.

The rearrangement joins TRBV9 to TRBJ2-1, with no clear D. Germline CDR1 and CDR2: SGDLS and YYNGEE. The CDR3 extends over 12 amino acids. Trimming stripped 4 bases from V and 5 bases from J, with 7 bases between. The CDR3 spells CASSNYNNEQFF. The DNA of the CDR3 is TGTGCCAGCAGCAATTATAACAATGAGCAGTTCTTC. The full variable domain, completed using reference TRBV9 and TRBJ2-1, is DSGVTQTPKHLITATGQRVTLRCSPRSGDLSVYWYQQSLDQGLQFLIQYYNGEERAKGNILERFSAQQFPDLHSELNLSSLELGDSALYFCASSNYNNEQFFGPGTRLTVL.

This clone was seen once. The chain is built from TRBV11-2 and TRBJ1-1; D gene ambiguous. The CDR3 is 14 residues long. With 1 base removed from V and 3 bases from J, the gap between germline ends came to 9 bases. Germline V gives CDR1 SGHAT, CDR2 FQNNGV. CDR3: CASSLVQVYTEAFF. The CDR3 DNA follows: TGTGCCAGCAGCTTAGTGCAGGTCTACACTGAAGCTTTCTTT.

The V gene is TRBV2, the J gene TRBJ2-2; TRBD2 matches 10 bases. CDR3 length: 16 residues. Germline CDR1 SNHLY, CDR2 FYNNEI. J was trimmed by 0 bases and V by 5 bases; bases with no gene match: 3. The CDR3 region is CASSQGLAANTGELFF. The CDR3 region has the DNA TGTGCCAGCAGTCAAGGACTAGCGGCGAACACCGGGGAGCTGTTTTTT.

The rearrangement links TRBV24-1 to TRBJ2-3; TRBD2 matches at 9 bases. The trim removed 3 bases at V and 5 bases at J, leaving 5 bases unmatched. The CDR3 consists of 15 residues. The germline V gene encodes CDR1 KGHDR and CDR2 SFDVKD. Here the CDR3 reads CATSDDGLAKDTQYF. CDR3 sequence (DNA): TGTGCCACCAGTGATGACGGACTAGCGAAAGATACGCAGTATTTT.

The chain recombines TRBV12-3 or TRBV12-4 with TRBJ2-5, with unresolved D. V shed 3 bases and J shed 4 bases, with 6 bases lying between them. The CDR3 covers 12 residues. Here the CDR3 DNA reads TGTGCCAGCAGTTTTAGAAGAGAGACCCAGTACTTC. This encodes CASSFRRETQYF.

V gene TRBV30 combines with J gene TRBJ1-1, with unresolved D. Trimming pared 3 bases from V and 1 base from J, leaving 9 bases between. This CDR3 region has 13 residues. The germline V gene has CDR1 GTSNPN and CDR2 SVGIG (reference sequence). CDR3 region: CAWRPVANTEAFF. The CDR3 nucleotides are TGTGCCTGGAGGCCTGTGGCGAACACTGAAGCTTTCTTT. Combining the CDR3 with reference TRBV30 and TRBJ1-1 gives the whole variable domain SQTIHQWPATLVQPVGSPLSLECTVEGTSNPNLYWYRQAAGRGLQLLFYSVGIGQISSEVPQNLSASRPQDRQFILSSKKLLLSDSGFYLCAWRPVANTEAFFGQGTRLTVV.

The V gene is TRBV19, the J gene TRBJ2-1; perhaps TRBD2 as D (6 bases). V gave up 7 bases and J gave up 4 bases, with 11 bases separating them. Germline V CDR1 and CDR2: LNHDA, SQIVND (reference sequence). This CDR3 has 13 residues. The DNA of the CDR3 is TGTGCCAGTAAAGAGGGGACTTACAATGAGCAGTTCTTC. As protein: CASKEGTYNEQFF.

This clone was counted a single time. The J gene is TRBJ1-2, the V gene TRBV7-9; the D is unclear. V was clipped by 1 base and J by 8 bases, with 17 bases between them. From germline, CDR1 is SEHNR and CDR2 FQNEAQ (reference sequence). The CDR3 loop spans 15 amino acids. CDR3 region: CASSLEGGPRGGYTF. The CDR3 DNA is TGTGCCAGCAGCTTAGAAGGCGGACCCCGCGGGGGCTACACCTTC.

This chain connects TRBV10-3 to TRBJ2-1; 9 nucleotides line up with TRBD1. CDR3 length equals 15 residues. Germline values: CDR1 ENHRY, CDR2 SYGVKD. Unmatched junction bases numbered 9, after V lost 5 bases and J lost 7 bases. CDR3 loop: CAISIRRQGDNEQFF. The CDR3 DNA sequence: TGTGCCATCAGTATCAGACGACAGGGGGATAATGAGCAGTTCTTC.

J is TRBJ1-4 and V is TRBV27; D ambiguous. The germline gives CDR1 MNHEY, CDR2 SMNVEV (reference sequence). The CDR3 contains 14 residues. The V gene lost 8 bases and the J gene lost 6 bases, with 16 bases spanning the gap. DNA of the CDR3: TGTGCCAGCGCTATCCGGGATGGGGATGAAAAACTGTTTTTT. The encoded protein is CASAIRDGDEKLFF. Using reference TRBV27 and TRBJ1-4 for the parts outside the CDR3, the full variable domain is EAQVTQNPRYLITVTGKKLTVTCSQNMNHEYMSWYRQDPGLGLRQIYYSMNVEVTDKGDVPEGYKVSRKEKRNFPLILESPSPNQTSLYFCASAIRDGDEKLFFGSGTQLSVL.

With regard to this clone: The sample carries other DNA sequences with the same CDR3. The CDR3 here is CASSLRGEQYF. The CDR3 DNA is TGTGCCAGCAGTCTTCGGGGAGAGCAGTACTTC. The rearrangement links TRBV12-3 or TRBV12-4 to TRBJ2-7; maybe TRBD2 (5 bases). The CDR3 consists of 11 residues. V lost 5 bases to trimming and J lost 7 bases, with 9 bases between them.

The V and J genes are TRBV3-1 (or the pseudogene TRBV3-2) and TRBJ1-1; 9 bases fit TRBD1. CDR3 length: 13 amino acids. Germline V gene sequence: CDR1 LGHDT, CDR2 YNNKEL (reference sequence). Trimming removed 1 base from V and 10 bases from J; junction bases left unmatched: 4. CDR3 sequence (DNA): TGTGCCAGCAGCCAAGGGACAGGGGATACAGCTTTCTTT. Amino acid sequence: CASSQGTGDTAFF.

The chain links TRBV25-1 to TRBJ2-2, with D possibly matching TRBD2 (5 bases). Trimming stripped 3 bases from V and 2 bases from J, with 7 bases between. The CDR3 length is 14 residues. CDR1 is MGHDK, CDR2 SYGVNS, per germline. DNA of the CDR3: TGTGCCAGCAGTGACGACTACAACACCGGGGAGCTGTTTTTT. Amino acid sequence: CASSDDYNTGELFF. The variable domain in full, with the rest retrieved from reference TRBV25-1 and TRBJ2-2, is EADIYQTPRYLVIGTGKKITLECSQTMGHDKMYWYQQDPGMELHLIHYSYGVNSTEKGDLSSESTVSRIRTEHFPLTLESARPSHTSQYLCASSDDYNTGELFFGEGSRLTVL.

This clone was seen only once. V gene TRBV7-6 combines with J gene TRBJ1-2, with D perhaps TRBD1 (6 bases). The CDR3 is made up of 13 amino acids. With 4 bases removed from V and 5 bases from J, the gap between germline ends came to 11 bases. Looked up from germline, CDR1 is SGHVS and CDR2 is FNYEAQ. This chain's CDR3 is CASSSTQGYGYTF. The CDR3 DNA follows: TGTGCCAGCAGCTCAACACAGGGATATGGCTACACCTTC. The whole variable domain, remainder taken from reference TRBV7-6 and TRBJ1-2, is GAGVSQSPRYKVTKRGQDVALRCDPISGHVSLYWYRQALGQGPEFLTYFNYEAQQDKSGLPNDRFSAERPEGSISTLTIQRTEQRDSAMYRCASSSTQGYGYTFGSGTRLTVV.